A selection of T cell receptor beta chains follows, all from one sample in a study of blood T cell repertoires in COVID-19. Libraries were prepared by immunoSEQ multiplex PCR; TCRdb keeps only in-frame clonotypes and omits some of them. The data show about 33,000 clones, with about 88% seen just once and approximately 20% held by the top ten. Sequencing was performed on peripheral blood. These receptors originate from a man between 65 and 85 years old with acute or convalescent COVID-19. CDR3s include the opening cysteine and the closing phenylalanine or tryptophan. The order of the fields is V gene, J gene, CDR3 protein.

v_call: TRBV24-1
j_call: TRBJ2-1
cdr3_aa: CATSDPRGAGSSGSRNEQFF

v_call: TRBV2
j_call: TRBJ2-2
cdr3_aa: CASQAGSNTGELFF

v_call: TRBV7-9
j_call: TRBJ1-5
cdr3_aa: CASSLVPPGQPQHF

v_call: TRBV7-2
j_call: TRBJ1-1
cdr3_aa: CASSLDMDSLGAFF

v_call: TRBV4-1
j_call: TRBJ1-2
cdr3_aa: CASSQAWGANYGYTF

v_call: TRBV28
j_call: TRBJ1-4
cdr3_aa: CASQGTGAEKLFF

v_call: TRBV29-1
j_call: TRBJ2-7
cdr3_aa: CSVPRRAGGYEQYF

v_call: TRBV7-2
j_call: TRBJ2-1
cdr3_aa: CASSPGLAGGIATGNEQFF

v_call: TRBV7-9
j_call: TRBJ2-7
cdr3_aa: CASTQAGREGITYEQYF

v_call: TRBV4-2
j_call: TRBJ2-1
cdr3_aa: CASSPGTSGRGEQFF

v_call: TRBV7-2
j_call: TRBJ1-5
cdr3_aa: CASSGGAGSQPQHF

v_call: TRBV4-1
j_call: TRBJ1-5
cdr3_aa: CASSQRSGGLNQPQHF

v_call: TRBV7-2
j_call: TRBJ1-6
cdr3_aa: CASSLAGTTDSPLHF

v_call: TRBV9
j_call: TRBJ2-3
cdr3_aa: CASSEGAWGTDTQYF

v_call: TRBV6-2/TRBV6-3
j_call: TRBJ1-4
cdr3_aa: CASSSRTGNDGLFF

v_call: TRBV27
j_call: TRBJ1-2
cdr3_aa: CASREAQGALGYTF

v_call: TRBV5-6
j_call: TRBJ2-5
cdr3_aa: CASSLELAGGTQYF

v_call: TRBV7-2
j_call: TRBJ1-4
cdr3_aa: CASSLVGQGGGEKLFF

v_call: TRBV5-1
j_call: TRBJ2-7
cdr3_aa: CASSLGTGNPYEQYF

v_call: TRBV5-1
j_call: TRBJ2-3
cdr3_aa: CASSLGTLGRDTQYF

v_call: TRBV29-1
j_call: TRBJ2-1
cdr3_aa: CSVAGLAGGLLLTYNEQFF

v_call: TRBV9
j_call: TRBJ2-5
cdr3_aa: CASCRSLAGVEDETQYF

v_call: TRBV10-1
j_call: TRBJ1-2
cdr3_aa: CASSEGWHLYGYTF

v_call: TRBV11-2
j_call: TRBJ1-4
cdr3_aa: CASSPRQGYALATNEKLFF

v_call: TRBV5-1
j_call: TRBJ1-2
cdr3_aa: CASSYLPGQGADGYTF

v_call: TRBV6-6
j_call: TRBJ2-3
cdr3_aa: CASSLLKTSGSTDTQYF

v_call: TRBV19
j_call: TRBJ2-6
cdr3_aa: CASSVGQAIGANVLTF

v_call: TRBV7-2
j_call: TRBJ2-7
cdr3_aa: CASSLRTSTYEQYF

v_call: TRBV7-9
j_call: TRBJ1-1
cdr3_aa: CASSLVDRGTEAFF

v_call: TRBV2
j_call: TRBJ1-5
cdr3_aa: CASREVHWQPQHF

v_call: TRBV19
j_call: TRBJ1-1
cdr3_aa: CASSPPGNTEAFF

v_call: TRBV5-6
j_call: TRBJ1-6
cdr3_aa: CASRTRYNSPLHF

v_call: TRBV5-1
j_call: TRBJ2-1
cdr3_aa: CASSPPRGGSYNEQFF

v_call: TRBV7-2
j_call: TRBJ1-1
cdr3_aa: CASSLYLGGQTEAFF

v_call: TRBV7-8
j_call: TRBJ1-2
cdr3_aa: CASSFRQGGNYGYTF

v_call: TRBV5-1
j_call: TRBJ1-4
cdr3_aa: CASSLSATNEKLFF